The clone carrying this T cell receptor (beta chain) was counted between two and nine times. CDR3 size: 14 residues. Per the germline V gene, CDR1 is ENHRY and CDR2 is SYGVKD. With 8 bases clipped from V and 4 bases from J, the junction kept 9 bases outside the gene matches. This sample is part of a study of blood T cell repertoires in COVID-19. Clones were sequenced by immunoSEQ multiplex PCR, and TCRdb holds only the in-frame ones, with some missing. This sample has around 130,000 clones, with around 85% found just once. The chain uses TRBV10-3 and TRBJ1-1, with 8 bases matching TRBD1. Input material: peripheral blood. The receptor was isolated from a man aged 55 to 69 with acute or convalescent COVID-19. Here the CDR3 DNA reads TGTGCCATCCAGGCAGGGGGCTGGGGCACTGAAGCTTTCTTT. Protein sequence: CAIQAGGWGTEAFF.